What follows describes a single T cell receptor beta chain. The antigen is unknown. Time point given: second of two post-therapy site-matched biopsies two to three months apart. The same primary tumor site was biopsied both before and after PD-1 blockade. TCRdb keeps only in-frame clones here, not all; method: immunoSEQ multiplex PCR. This table holds almost 8,500 clones, approximately 60% found once. The sample originates from a study of T cells in tumors after PD-1 blockade. Study background: Treatment was either pembrolizumab 200 mg every 3 weeks or cemiplimab 350 mg every 2 weeks. Mean per tumor sample: tens of thousands of templates (about 550-99,264), some 6,000 unique clonotypes.

The ends were cut back, 1 base at V and 6 bases at J, with 10 bases in the middle. This CDR3 region has 14 residues. Germline loops: CDR1 MNHNS, CDR2 SASEGT. Study conclusions and caveats: Clonal replacement appeared only between pre- and post-treatment samples.

The sample consisted of tumor tissue, taken after anti-PD-1 treatment. This chain links TRBV6-1 with TRBJ1-5; possibly TRBD1 for D (5 bases). This receptor was taken from a human donor with basal cell carcinoma. The CDR3 nucleotides are TGTGCCAGCAGTGAAGTTCCTAGGGGTCAGCCCCAGCATTTT. It yields the protein CASSEVPRGQPQHF.